This passage covers 27 T cell receptor beta chains from one sample sequenced in a study of metastatic and nonmetastatic thyroid tumors. Treatment of any kind had been given to no patient before thyroid surgery. Using MiXCR, TCRdb re-called clones from the PCR reads. The table has about 40,000 clones, roughly 31% seen once. Input material: blood. These receptors came from a male donor with papillary thyroid cancer or a benign thyroid nodule (not recorded which). Some clones in this sample may be carry-over from other donors' samples.

V is TRBV20-1 and J is TRBJ1-2; D unresolved. This CDR3 region has 13 residues. The ends were cut back, 6 bases at V and 6 bases at J, with 17 bases in the middle. Per the germline V gene, CDR1 is DFQATT and CDR2 is SNEGSKA (reference sequence). CDR3 DNA: TGCAGTGCGCCGTTTTCCGCTGGTGATGGCTACACCTTC. Amino acid sequence: CSAPFSAGDGYTF.

This clone has a count of ten or more. V usage is TRBV11-3 and J usage is TRBJ2-3, with D possibly TRBD1 on 7 matching bases. Germline-derived CDR1 and CDR2 are SGHNT and YENEEA. This CDR3 has 15 residues. Trimming removed 5 bases from V and 3 bases from J, with 15 bases in between. CDR3 coding DNA: TGTGCCAGCAGCCCCGCGGGACAGATAACAGATACGCAGTATTTT. Amino acid sequence: CASSPAGQITDTQYF.

The V call is TRBV11-3, the J call TRBJ2-1; the D call may be TRBD1 or TRBD2 (5 bases each). The CDR3 is 13 amino acids. The ends were cut back, 3 bases at V and 8 bases at J, with 11 bases in the middle. Germline V gene data show CDR1 as SGHNT and CDR2 as YENEEA. CDR3 in amino acids: CASSFGGADEQFF. In DNA, the CDR3 is TGTGCCAGCAGCTTTGGGGGAGCAGATGAGCAGTTCTTC.

The V gene is TRBV5-1, the J gene TRBJ1-2, with D perhaps TRBD1 (5 bases). Trimming took 4 bases from V and 4 from J, leaving 14 bases between them. Germline V gives CDR1 SGHRS, CDR2 YFSETQ. The CDR3 covers 14 residues. Here the CDR3 reads CASSPGGVSYGYTF. The CDR3, as DNA: TGCGCCAGCAGCCCCGGGGGAGTGAGCTATGGCTACACCTTC.

Ten or more counts support this clone. The CDR3 sequence is CASSVYDSGTVETQYF. CDR3 sequence (DNA): TGTGCCAGCAGCGTGTATGATAGCGGCACCGTGGAGACCCAGTACTTC. The chain joins TRBV9 to TRBJ2-5; D is perhaps TRBD2 (6 bases). V lost 2 bases, J lost 5 bases, and 19 bases lay in between. CDR3 length: 16 residues. Germline CDR1 and CDR2: SGDLS and YYNGEE.

The rearrangement links TRBV24-1 to TRBJ2-7; 11 nucleotides align to TRBD2. CDR3 size: 14 residues. V shed 3 bases, J shed 6 bases, and the junction held 3 bases outside the gene matches. CDR1 and CDR2 from the germline V gene are KGHDR and SFDVKD. Here the CDR3 DNA reads TGTGCCACCAGTGATGTCACTAGCGGGGGCGAGCAGTACTTC. Its protein is CATSDVTSGGEQYF.

This clone has ten or more counts. V usage is TRBV4-2 and J usage is TRBJ2-6, with D unclear. V lost 1 base to trimming and J lost 1 base, with 8 bases between them. This CDR3 region has 16 residues. Germline loops: CDR1 LGHNA, CDR2 YNFKEQ. CDR3 amino acids: CASSQGEESGANVLTF. The CDR3 DNA reads TGTGCCAGCAGCCAAGGAGAGGAGTCTGGGGCCAACGTCCTGACTTTC.

The V call is TRBV28, the J call TRBJ2-7; D possibly corresponds to TRBD1 (5 bases). With 6 bases removed from V and 4 bases from J, the gap between germline ends came to 16 bases. Germline V gives CDR1 MDHEN, CDR2 SYDVKM. The CDR3 contains 14 residues. The CDR3 sequence is CASRSMTQAYEQYF. For the CDR3, the DNA is TGTGCCAGCAGATCTATGACACAGGCTTACGAGCAGTACTTC. Complete variable domain (other parts from reference TRBV28 and TRBJ2-7): DVKVTQSSRYLVKRTGEKVFLECVQDMDHENMFWYRQDPGLGLRLIYFSYDVKMKEKGDIPEGYSVSREKKERFSLILESASTNQTSMYLCASRSMTQAYEQYFGPGTRLTVT.

As to this clone: The germline gene is not matched at one end of the junction; a read error may be the cause. The chain has TRBV7-2 and TRBJ2-7; TRBD2 is a possible D gene (6 bases). The length of the CDR3 is 13 residues. Germline lookup yields CDR1 SGHTA and CDR2 FQGNSA. This CDR3 is CASSRGLPYDQYF. The CDR3 DNA reads TGTGCCAGCAGCAGGGGACTTCCCTACGATCAGTACTTC. Full variable domain (missing parts from reference TRBV7-2 and TRBJ2-7): GAGVSQSPSNKVTEKGKDVELRCDPISGHTALYWYRQSLGQGLEFLIYFQGNSAPDKSGLPSDRFSAERTGGSVSTLTIQRTQQEDSAVYLCASSRGLPYDQYFGPGTRLTVT.

The chain links TRBV5-1 to TRBJ2-7, with 9 bases matching TRBD1. This CDR3 comprises 15 residues. Germline V gene lookup returns CDR1 SGHRS and CDR2 YFSETQ. V shed 0 bases, J shed 2 bases, and the junction held 3 bases outside the gene matches. Here the CDR3 DNA reads TGCGCCAGCAGCTTGGCCGGGACAGGGACCTACGAGCAGTACTTC. It encodes CASSLAGTGTYEQYF.

The chain joins TRBV7-9 to TRBJ1-1, with a tentative D call TRBD1 (6 bases). The germline V gene encodes CDR1 SEHNR and CDR2 FQNEAQ (reference sequence). V lost 4 bases, J lost 1 base, and 13 bases lay in between. The CDR3 runs 15 residues. For the CDR3, the DNA is TGTGCCAGCAGCTCACAGGGTTTTGCGAACACTGAAGCTTTCTTT. As protein: CASSSQGFANTEAFF.

This clone showed up many times. This chain joins TRBV29-1 and TRBJ2-3; 12 positions agree with TRBD2. The V segment lost 4 bases and the J segment 2 bases; nucleotides outside the gene matches: 4. Germline V lookup: CDR1 SQVTM, CDR2 ANQGSEA. The CDR3 consists of 15 residues. This CDR3 reads CSVGTSGTLTDTQYF. The CDR3 DNA is TGCAGCGTTGGGACTAGCGGGACCCTCACAGATACGCAGTATTTT.

This clone was seen repeatedly, ten times or more. In nucleotides, the CDR3 is TGCAGCGTTGAAGGACAGGTATGTAACGAGCAGTACTTC. Translating gives CSVEGQVCNEQYF. The chain couples TRBV29-1 to TRBJ2-7; D is perhaps TRBD1 (6 bases). Germline V gives CDR1 SQVTM, CDR2 ANQGSEA. The CDR3 has 13 amino acids. With 1 base removed from V and 5 bases from J, the gap between germline ends came to 12 bases.

This clone was observed many times. The rearrangement uses TRBV19 and TRBJ1-5, with 8 bases identical to TRBD1. The CDR3 totals 14 residues. Germline values: CDR1 LNHDA, CDR2 SQIVND (reference sequence). The junction had 1 base not matched to a gene; V was cut back by 6 bases and J by 0 bases. CDR3 in DNA: TGTGCCAGTAGGACAGGGGATAGCAATCAGCCCCAGCATTTT. It translates to CASRTGDSNQPQHF.

This clone appeared many times. The V and J genes are TRBV20-1 and TRBJ2-3; weak D call: TRBD2 (5 bases). V was shortened by 1 base and J by 2 bases, with 7 bases between the two germline ends. The length of the CDR3 is 13 residues. CDR1 is DFQATT and CDR2 is SNEGSKA in the germline V gene (reference sequence). Here the CDR3 DNA reads TGCAGTGCTAGAGCGGGAATCACAGATACGCAGTATTTT. This encodes CSARAGITDTQYF.

This clone was seen repeatedly, ten times or more. This sequence joins TRBV3-1 and TRBJ1-1; D is ambiguous. The CDR3 extends over 14 amino acids. Trimming cost V 1 base and J 2 bases, with 8 bases left between them. Germline CDR1 is LGHDT and CDR2 is YNNKEL (reference sequence). Here the CDR3 DNA reads TGTGCCAGCAGCCAAGGTTTCAGCAACACTGAAGCTTTCTTT. Amino acids: CASSQGFSNTEAFF.

V and J are TRBV28 and TRBJ2-3, with D possibly matching TRBD2 (5 bases). Germline V gene data show CDR1 as MDHEN and CDR2 as SYDVKM. The ends were cut back, 8 bases at V and 4 bases at J, with 16 bases in the middle. The CDR3 extends over 14 amino acids. The CDR3 is CASGNQLDSDTQYF. CDR3 nucleotide sequence: TGTGCCAGCGGAAATCAACTAGATTCAGATACGCAGTATTTT.

The rearrangement links TRBV5-1 to TRBJ2-7, with 7 bases fitting TRBD1. The V segment lost 2 bases and the J segment 6 bases; nucleotides outside the gene matches: 8. The CDR3 extends over 14 amino acids. Per the germline V gene, CDR1 is SGHRS and CDR2 is YFSETQ. CDR3 bases: TGCGCCAGCAGCTTCTACGACAGGGAGAGCGAGCAGTACTTC. Translation: CASSFYDRESEQYF.

The table lists this clone with a few counts. One end of the junction fails to match germline, which may point to a read error. The gene calls are TRBV19 and TRBJ2-1; D gene uncertain. The CDR3 consists of 13 residues. Germline V lookup: CDR1 LNHDA, CDR2 SQIVND (reference sequence). The CDR3 loop reads CSSSIRAHNEQFF. The DNA of the CDR3 is TGTTCCAGTAGTATTCGGGCCCACAATGAGCAGTTCTTC.

Within the sample, this clone is medium-sized. The CDR3 coding sequence is TGCGCCAGCAGCTCAGACCCCGGGAGGCAGGGCTCCGGCTACACCTTC. This codes for CASSSDPGRQGSGYTF. The V and J genes are TRBV5-1 and TRBJ1-2; tentatively, D is TRBD1 (5 bases). V shed 3 bases and J shed 8 bases, with 23 bases lying between them. Germline V gene data show CDR1 as SGHRS and CDR2 as YFSETQ. This CDR3 is 16 amino acids long.

V usage is TRBV7-9 and J usage is TRBJ2-3; D is perhaps TRBD2 (5 bases). V shed 1 base and J shed 1 base, with 6 bases lying between them. In germline, CDR1 is SEHNR, CDR2 FQNEAQ (reference sequence). This CDR3 comprises 14 residues. CDR3 loop: CASSLGAGTDTQYF. The CDR3 coding sequence is TGTGCCAGCAGCTTAGGAGCGGGCACAGATACGCAGTATTTT.

A few counts support this clone. A junction boundary mismatches the germline segment, possibly from a read error. The gene calls are TRBV6-1 and TRBJ2-5, with TRBD2 identical over 13 bases. This CDR3 comprises 15 residues. The germline gives CDR1 MNHNS, CDR2 SASEGT. The CDR3 DNA sequence: TGTGCCAGCAGTGAAACTAGCGGGGGGGAAGAGACCCAGCACTTC. Amino acids: CASSETSGGEETQHF.

This clone was picked up a small number of times. Germline is not matched at one junction end, which may reflect a read error. The rearrangement joins TRBV6-1 to TRBJ1-5; 7 bases fit TRBD1. The CDR3 is 17 amino acids. CDR1 is MNHNS and CDR2 is SASEGT in the germline V gene. The CDR3 sequence is CTSSQGQCLVSNQPQHF. DNA of the CDR3: TGTACCAGCAGTCAGGGACAGTGTCTCGTAAGCAATCAGCCCCAGCATTTT.

CDR3 in DNA: TGCAGTGCTAGTCCCCGGAAGGCGGATAGCTCCTACGAGCAGTACTTC. Encoded protein: CSASPRKADSSYEQYF. The rearrangement links TRBV20-1 to TRBJ2-7, with D unresolved. Trimming took 3 bases from V and 0 from J, leaving 18 bases between them. Germline V lookup: CDR1 DFQATT, CDR2 SNEGSKA (reference sequence). The CDR3 contains 16 residues.

There are a few counts of this clone. The chain combines TRBV6-2 or TRBV6-3 with TRBJ2-2; D is undetermined. Germline lookup yields CDR1 MNHEY and CDR2 SVGEGT. V was clipped by 8 bases and J by 5 bases, with 12 bases between them. The CDR3 consists of 13 residues. In DNA, the CDR3 is TGTGCCAGCGAGATAGCCTTGACCGGGGAGCTGTTTTTT. It specifies CASEIALTGELFF.

The chain combines TRBV7-2 with TRBJ2-7; 7 bases match TRBD1. Germline values: CDR1 SGHTA, CDR2 FQGNSA. The CDR3 runs 14 residues. The trim removed 5 bases at V and 2 bases at J, leaving 6 bases unmatched. CDR3 region: CASSLDRDTYEQYF. The CDR3 region has the DNA TGTGCCAGCAGCCTCGACAGGGATACCTACGAGCAGTACTTC.

Only a few counts were recorded for this clone. The chain carries TRBV28 and TRBJ2-7; 7 positions match TRBD2. The CDR3 spans 12 residues. J gave up 4 bases and V 6 bases, and 3 bases lay outside the gene matches. Germline loops: CDR1 MDHEN, CDR2 SYDVKM. CDR3 region: CASSLGGYEQYF. For the CDR3, the DNA is TGTGCCAGCAGCCTGGGGGGGTACGAGCAGTACTTC.